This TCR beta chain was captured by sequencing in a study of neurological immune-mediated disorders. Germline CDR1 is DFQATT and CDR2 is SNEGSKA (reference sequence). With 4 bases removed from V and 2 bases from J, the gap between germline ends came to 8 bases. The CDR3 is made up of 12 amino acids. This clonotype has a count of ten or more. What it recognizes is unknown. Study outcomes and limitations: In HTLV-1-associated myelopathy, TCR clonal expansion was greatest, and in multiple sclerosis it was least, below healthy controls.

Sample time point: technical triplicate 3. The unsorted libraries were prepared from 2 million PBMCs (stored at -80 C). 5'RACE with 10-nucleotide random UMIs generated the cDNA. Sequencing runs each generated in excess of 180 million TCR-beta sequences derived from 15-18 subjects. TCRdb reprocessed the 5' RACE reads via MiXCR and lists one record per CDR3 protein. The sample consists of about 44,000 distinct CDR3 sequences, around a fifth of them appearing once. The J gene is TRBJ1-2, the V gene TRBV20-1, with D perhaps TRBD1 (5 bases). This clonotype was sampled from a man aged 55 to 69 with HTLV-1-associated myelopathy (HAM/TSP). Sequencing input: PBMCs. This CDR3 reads CSANRDNYGYTF. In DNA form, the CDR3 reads TGCAGTGCTAACCGGGACAACTATGGCTACACCTTC.